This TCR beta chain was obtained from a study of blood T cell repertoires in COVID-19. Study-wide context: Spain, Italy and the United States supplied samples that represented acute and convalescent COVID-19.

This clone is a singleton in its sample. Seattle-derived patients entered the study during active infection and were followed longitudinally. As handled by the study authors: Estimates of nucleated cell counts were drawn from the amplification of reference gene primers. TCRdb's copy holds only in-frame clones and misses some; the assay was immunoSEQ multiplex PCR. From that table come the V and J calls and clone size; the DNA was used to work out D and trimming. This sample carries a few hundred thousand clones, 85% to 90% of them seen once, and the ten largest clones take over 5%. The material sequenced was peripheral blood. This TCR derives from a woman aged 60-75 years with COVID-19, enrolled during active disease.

CDR3 residues: CASTGDHYSNQPQHF. Here the CDR3 DNA reads TGTGCCAGCACAGGGGACCACTATAGCAATCAGCCCCAGCATTTT. The J gene is TRBJ1-5, the V gene TRBV19, with 7 positions matching TRBD1. CDR1 and CDR2 (germline): LNHDA, SQIVND (reference sequence). CDR3 length: 15 residues. After removal of 9 bases from V and 0 bases from J, the junction contained 8 bases not matched to a gene.